This T cell receptor (beta chain) emerged from a study of OX40 agonist ivuxolimab in advanced cancers. Study details: Six ivuxolimab dose levels, 0.01 to 10 mg/kg, were given intravenously every 2 weeks. Partial responses occurred in Three dose-escalation patients, one with hepatocellular carcinoma and two with cutaneous melanoma.

For this clone: Its antigen is unknown.

TCRdb keeps only in-frame clones here, not all; method: immunoSEQ multiplex PCR. The sample comprises 13,000 to 15,000 clones, about 80% of which are singletons, and 16% rests with the top ten. The CDR3 is 17 amino acids. Germline V CDR1 and CDR2: LGHNT, FRNRAP. Germline trimming cut 3 bases from V and 1 base from J; bases unmatched to any gene: 10. Whole-study findings and limits: On average, a greater number of expanded clones characterised CD8+ T cells relative to CD4+. In the 0.1 to 3.0 mg/kg range, CD4+ and CD8+ blood T cells had expanded clonally by week 6.

The sequenced sample was CD4+ or CD8+ T cells sorted from blood, obtained in a trial of the OX40 agonist ivuxolimab. The clonotype was recovered from an adult with an advanced solid tumor such as melanoma, head and neck, liver or kidney cancer. The chain employs TRBV12-5 and TRBJ1-1, with 8 bases aligning to TRBD1. CDR3 sequence (DNA): TGTGCTAGTGGTTTCCTCTTTCAGGGGGCTTGGAACACTGAAGCTTTCTTT. Translated: CASGFLFQGAWNTEAFF.